Presented here are 11 T cell receptor beta chains from one specimen sequenced in a study of T cell repertoires in cytomegalovirus infection. No antigen is known for these receptors. MiXCR was run by TCRdb on the reads, yielding one entry per CDR3 protein. The table includes 650,000 to 900,000 distinct CDR3 sequences, roughly 28% detected once. The source material was cultured CD8+ T cells from PBMCs, sampled from culture after CMV antigen stimulation. The origin of the receptors is a human donor in good health (CMV status not recorded). Some clones in this sample may be carry-over from other donors' samples.

Many counts were recorded for this clonotype. V is TRBV7-6 and J is TRBJ2-3; the match to TRBD1 covers 8 bases. Unmatched junction bases numbered 2, after V lost 3 bases and J lost 3 bases. Germline V lookup: CDR1 SGHVS, CDR2 FNYEAQ. CDR3 size: 14 residues. This CDR3 is CASSLTGETDTQYF. CDR3 in DNA: TGTGCCAGCAGCTTGACAGGGGAAACAGATACGCAGTATTTT.

CDR3 sequence reads: CASSENMGLQFF. The CDR3 bases are TGTGCCAGCAGTGAAAATATGGGACTTCAGTTCTTC. This chain connects TRBV2 to TRBJ2-1, with D possibly TRBD2 on 6 matching bases. CDR1 is SNHLY, CDR2 FYNNEI, per germline. V was shortened by 2 bases and J by 13 bases, with 12 bases between the two germline ends. This CDR3 is 12 amino acids long.

This clonotype was seen more than once but under ten times. The V call is TRBV6-1, the J call TRBJ2-7, with 10 bases fitting TRBD2. The V gene end was trimmed by 5 bases and the J gene end by 0 bases; junction bases not matched to a gene: 4. The CDR3 totals 15 residues. From germline, CDR1 is MNHNS and CDR2 SASEGT. CDR3 sequence: CASSFLAGDSYEQYV. CDR3 nucleotide sequence: TGTGCCAGCAGTTTTCTAGCGGGGGACTCCTACGAGCAGTACGTC.

The rearrangement joins TRBV4-1 to TRBJ2-3; 7 bases are a match to TRBD2. The trim removed 4 bases at V and 3 bases at J, leaving 7 bases unmatched. CDR1 and CDR2 (germline): MGHRA, YSYEKL. CDR3 length: 15 residues. DNA of the CDR3: TGCGCCAGCAGCCTTCCGGGACTACCAACAGATACGCAGTATTTT. It specifies CASSLPGLPTDTQYF.

This clonotype occurred a few times. The chain combines TRBV6-1 with TRBJ2-3; TRBD2 matches 8 bases. The germline gives CDR1 MNHNS, CDR2 SASEGT. J gave up 7 bases and V 11 bases, and 14 bases lay outside the gene matches. The CDR3 loop spans 14 amino acids. The CDR3 loop is CAGSGGPRKNTQYF. CDR3 DNA: TGTGCCGGAAGCGGGGGCCCTCGTAAGAATACGCAGTATTTT.

The V call is TRBV20-1, the J call TRBJ2-3; D remains unclear. This CDR3 is 15 amino acids long. Germline V CDR1 and CDR2: DFQATT, SNEGSKA (reference sequence). V was trimmed by 6 bases and J by 5 bases, leaving 21 bases between them. The CDR3 nucleotides read TGCAGTGCAGGAATAGACCGGGTCTTAAGAGATACGCAGTATTTT. Protein: CSAGIDRVLRDTQYF.

The rearrangement links TRBV6-1 to TRBJ1-1; unclear D gene. Germline loops: CDR1 MNHNS, CDR2 SASEGT. The V gene lost 2 bases and the J gene lost 4 bases, with 8 bases spanning the gap. The CDR3 runs 13 residues. CDR3 nucleotide sequence: TGTGCCAGCAGTGAACTTATGGGCACTGAAGCTTTCTTT. Translated, it gives CASSELMGTEAFF.

This clonotype has at least ten counts. DNA of the CDR3: TGTGCCAGCAGTTACTCCGGGACAGGGGCTAACTATGGCTACACCTTC. This gives the protein CASSYSGTGANYGYTF. This chain uses TRBV6-5 with TRBJ1-2; TRBD1 matches at 10 bases. Per germline, CDR1 MNHEY and CDR2 SVGAGI. This CDR3 has 16 amino acids. V was pared by 0 bases and J by 0 bases, with 1 base of the junction left unmatched.

The chain combines TRBV29-1 with TRBJ2-2, with TRBD1 matching over 8 bases. J lost 5 bases, V lost 1 base, and 3 bases had no gene match. This CDR3 region has 14 residues. Germline V gives CDR1 SQVTM, CDR2 ANQGSEA. The DNA of the CDR3 is TGCAGCGTTGAAGGGACAGGGATTACCGGGGAGCTGTTTTTT. This codes for CSVEGTGITGELFF.

This clonotype appeared a few times. The chain recombines TRBV19 with TRBJ2-1; D unresolved. With 2 bases removed from V and 6 bases from J, the gap between germline ends came to 14 bases. The length of the CDR3 is 15 residues. CDR1 LNHDA and CDR2 SQIVND come from the germline V gene (reference sequence). The CDR3 DNA sequence: TGTGCCAGTAGTATAAAGGCTTCCCCGGGCAATGAGCAGTTCTTC. It translates to CASSIKASPGNEQFF.

The J gene is TRBJ1-1, the V gene TRBV6-6; the match to TRBD1 covers 8 bases. The CDR3 totals 15 residues. The germline CDR1 and CDR2 sequences are MNHNY and SVGAGI (reference sequence). V gave up 0 bases and J gave up 5 bases; unmatched junction bases: 5. In DNA, the CDR3 is TGTGCCAGCAGTTACTCTGGGACAGGCCGGACTGAAGCTTTCTTT. Its translation: CASSYSGTGRTEAFF.